This T cell receptor beta chain came from a study of Tregs in tolerant kidney transplant recipients. V lost 2 bases, J lost 3 bases, and 21 bases lay in between. From germline, CDR1 is SGHTA and CDR2 FQGTGA. This CDR3 is 18 amino acids long. Sequencing was performed with immunoSEQ multiplex PCR; in TCRdb, only in-frame clones are kept and a portion is missing. This sample yields approximately 75,000 clones, of which under 95% are seen a single time; around 0.32% belongs to the top ten. This specimen consisted of Tregs from blood, obtained before the transplant. V usage is TRBV7-3 and J usage is TRBJ2-3; TRBD2 is a possible D gene (6 bases). This TCR was sampled from a human donor who received a combined kidney and bone marrow transplant. In DNA, the CDR3 is TGTGCCAGCAGCTTATCGGGGTTCGGGGGAAGGCGTACAGATACGCAGTATTTT. This translates into CASSLSGFGGRRTDTQYF.